The 28 T cell receptor beta chains presented below share a single source sample, sequenced in a study of early T cells in non-severe SARS-CoV-2 infection. TCRdb ran MiXCR on the 5' RACE reads and lists one entry per CDR3 protein. The sample records 85,000 to 100,000 distinct CDR3 sequences, about 15% being singletons. Material: whole blood, obtained at baseline. All receptors come from an adult who was a healthcare worker with PCR-confirmed SARS-CoV-2 infection or an uninfected control (not recorded which).

This chain joins TRBV20-1 and TRBJ2-7, with 7 bases fitting TRBD1. CDR1 is DFQATT, CDR2 SNEGSKA, per germline (reference sequence). The CDR3 consists of 13 residues. The V segment lost 0 bases and the J segment 1 base; nucleotides outside the gene matches: 0. The CDR3 DNA is TGCAGTGCTAGAGAGACAGGGTCCTACGAGCAGTACTTC. This translates into CSARETGSYEQYF.

In this sample, this clonotype turned up many times. The chain is built from TRBV7-9 and TRBJ1-4; 8 bases are shared with TRBD1. With 8 bases clipped from V and 8 bases from J, the junction kept 10 bases outside the gene matches. This CDR3 region has 14 residues. Germline-derived CDR1 and CDR2 are SEHNR and FQNEAQ (reference sequence). This CDR3 is CASRGTGWAEKLFF. In DNA form, the CDR3 reads TGTGCCAGCCGAGGGACAGGCTGGGCCGAAAAACTGTTTTTT.

Ten or more counts support this clonotype. The V call is TRBV20-1, the J call TRBJ2-1; maybe TRBD2 (6 bases). The CDR3 sequence is 16 residues long. Germline CDR1 is DFQATT and CDR2 is SNEGSKA (reference sequence). Trimming removed 0 bases at V and 7 bases at J, with 19 bases between. Here the CDR3 reads CSARDWWGDGKNEQFF. CDR3 DNA sequence: TGCAGTGCTAGAGATTGGTGGGGGGATGGGAAAAATGAGCAGTTCTTC.

The chain has TRBV5-4 and TRBJ1-6, with D uncertain. CDR3 length: 13 residues. Trimming removed 1 base at V and 7 bases at J, with 6 bases between. CDR1 is SGHNT, CDR2 YYREEE, per germline (reference sequence). The chain's CDR3 is CASSLRTNSPLHF. CDR3 sequence (DNA): TGTGCCAGCAGCTTGCGAACGAATTCACCCCTCCACTTT. Based on the CDR3 plus reference TRBV5-4 and TRBJ1-6, the full variable domain is ETGVTQSPTHLIKTRGQQVTLRCSSQSGHNTVSWYQQALGQGPQFIFQYYREEENGRGNFPPRFSGLQFPNYSSELNVNALELDDSALYLCASSLRTNSPLHFGNGTRLTVT.

This clonotype was found a few times. J is TRBJ2-1 and V is TRBV11-2; unclear D gene. This CDR3 comprises 13 residues. Germline-derived CDR1 and CDR2 are SGHAT and FQNNGV. The V end lost 5 bases, the J end lost 4 bases, and 9 bases lay between the germline ends. The CDR3, as DNA: TGTGCCAGCAGCCCTACAGTTTACAATGAGCAGTTCTTC. As protein: CASSPTVYNEQFF.

This clonotype was seen a few times. This chain uses TRBV21-1 with TRBJ1-4; the D segment call TRBD1 is taken from the table without a DNA check. TRBV21-1 is deemed a pseudogene. The CDR3 covers 16 residues. CDR3 in DNA: TGTGCCATCCTATCCCCCAGGACAGGGGGAGACGAAAAACTGTTTTTT. Protein sequence: CAILSPRTGGDEKLFF.

This sequence joins TRBV25-1 and TRBJ2-7, with 9 positions matching TRBD1. This CDR3 contains 12 residues. The germline V gene encodes CDR1 MGHDK and CDR2 SYGVNS. The V segment lost 9 bases and the J segment 5 bases; nucleotides outside the gene matches: 5. The CDR3 loop is CARLRDRDEQYF. For the CDR3, the DNA is TGTGCCAGACTCCGGGACAGGGACGAGCAGTACTTC.

This clonotype occurred many times. CDR3 in amino acids: CSAGRALQFF. The CDR3 coding sequence is TGCAGTGCGGGCCGGGCCCTGCAGTTCTTC. The chain is built from TRBV20-1 and TRBJ2-1, with D unclear. The length of the CDR3 is 10 residues. Germline CDR1 is DFQATT and CDR2 is SNEGSKA (reference sequence). The V and J ends lost 6 bases and 12 bases respectively, with 12 bases between them.

There are a few counts of this clonotype. The chain couples TRBV3-1 to TRBJ2-7; D is possibly TRBD2 (6 bases). The V end lost 0 bases, the J end lost 9 bases, and 15 bases lay between the germline ends. This CDR3 contains 14 residues. Germline lookup yields CDR1 LGHDT and CDR2 YNNKEL (reference sequence). This chain's CDR3 is CASSQDRIFSGQYF. The CDR3 DNA is TGTGCCAGCAGCCAAGATAGGATATTTAGCGGGCAGTACTTC.

The CDR3 DNA sequence: TGCAGTGCTAGAAGGAGGAACACAGATACGCAGTATTTT. Translated, it gives CSARRRNTDTQYF. V is TRBV20-1 and J is TRBJ2-3, with D perhaps matching TRBD2 (5 bases). V lost 2 bases and J 2 bases, leaving 8 bases between the germline ends. Germline loops: CDR1 DFQATT, CDR2 SNEGSKA (reference sequence). This CDR3 is 13 amino acids long.

This clonotype was recorded many times. The V and J genes are TRBV14 and TRBJ1-1; D is ambiguous. Germline CDR1 SGHDN, CDR2 FVKESK. The germline V and J ends were trimmed by 1 base and 4 bases, with 7 bases remaining between them. The CDR3 runs 13 residues. CDR3: CASSQARGTEAFF. In DNA, the CDR3 is TGTGCCAGCAGCCAAGCTCGGGGCACTGAAGCTTTCTTT. Full variable domain (missing parts from reference TRBV14 and TRBJ1-1): EAGVTQFPSHSVIEKGQTVTLRCDPISGHDNLYWYRRVMGKEIKFLLHFVKESKQDESGMPNNRFLAERTGGTYSTLKVQPAELEDSGVYFCASSQARGTEAFFGQGTRLTVV.

The chain couples TRBV29-1 to TRBJ2-3; possibly TRBD2 for D (5 bases). In germline, CDR1 is SQVTM, CDR2 ANQGSEA. The CDR3 consists of 12 residues. Deletions cut 7 bases from V and 5 bases from J, with 13 bases between. CDR3 bases: TGCAGCGGGCAGGACTTGGGAGATACGCAGTATTTT. Its protein product is CSGQDLGDTQYF.

This clonotype was seen repeatedly, ten times or more. The chain joins TRBV12-3 or TRBV12-4 to TRBJ2-7, with D perhaps matching TRBD2 (6 bases). The length of the CDR3 is 13 residues. V was shortened by 4 bases and J by 5 bases, with 12 bases between the two germline ends. DNA of the CDR3: TGTGCCAGCAGTTCTGGAGCGGGTCACGAGCAGTACTTC. This encodes CASSSGAGHEQYF.

This chain links TRBV7-2 with TRBJ2-4; D is uncertain. This CDR3 has 14 residues. CDR1 and CDR2 from the germline V gene are SGHTA and FQGNSA. V was pared by 1 base and J by 2 bases, with 6 bases between. Here the CDR3 reads CASSLGVSKNIQYF. DNA for the CDR3: TGTGCCAGCAGCTTAGGGGTTTCCAAAAACATTCAGTACTTC.

This clonotype was detected a few times. V usage is TRBV20-1 and J usage is TRBJ1-5; 8 bases are shared with TRBD1. V lost 5 bases to trimming and J lost 5 bases; unmatched junction nucleotides: 8. The CDR3 is 14 residues long. CDR1 is DFQATT and CDR2 is SNEGSKA in the germline V gene (reference sequence). The CDR3 reads CSASGGAGYQPQHF. The CDR3 nucleotides are TGCAGTGCTTCAGGGGGCGCGGGATATCAGCCCCAGCATTTT.

This clonotype was found a few times. CDR3 DNA: TGTGCCAGCAGCCGGAGCAATGAGCAGTTCTTC. It codes for CASSRSNEQFF. The genes are TRBV14 and TRBJ2-1; D not resolved. V shed 4 bases and J shed 6 bases, with 4 bases lying between them. This CDR3 region has 11 residues. In germline, CDR1 is SGHDN, CDR2 FVKESK.

This clonotype occurred a few times. V usage is TRBV20-1 and J usage is TRBJ2-7; D not resolved. Germline V gene sequence: CDR1 DFQATT, CDR2 SNEGSKA (reference sequence). The CDR3 is made up of 12 amino acids. Trimming took off 5 bases at V and 3 bases at J, with 11 bases between the two ends. The CDR3, as DNA: TGCAGTGCTCAGGTCAGGAACTACGAGCAGTACTTC. This translates into CSAQVRNYEQYF.

This sequence joins TRBV2 and TRBJ1-4; 10 bases line up with TRBD1. Germline V lookup: CDR1 SNHLY, CDR2 FYNNEI. The CDR3 has 17 residues. After removal of 6 bases from V and 8 bases from J, the junction contained 15 bases not matched to a gene. The CDR3 DNA reads as TGTGCCAGCAGCGCCACTCTCTACCGGGACAGGGGCGAAAAACTGTTTTTT. Its protein is CASSATLYRDRGEKLFF.

CDR3 in DNA: TGCAGTGTTAAAACAGGGGTAGGAGCTTTCTTT. Its protein is CSVKTGVGAFF. The chain links TRBV20-1 to TRBJ1-1; TRBD1 agrees at 7 bases. Germline V gene sequence: CDR1 DFQATT, CDR2 SNEGSKA (reference sequence). V shed 7 bases and J 10 bases; nucleotides not matched to a gene: 9. There are 11 residues in the CDR3.

This clonotype was seen at least ten times. This chain joins TRBV20-1 and TRBJ2-2, with TRBD2 matching 10 bases. Germline V gene sequence: CDR1 DFQATT, CDR2 SNEGSKA (reference sequence). V trimming: 6 bases; J trimming: 5 bases; junction bases outside the gene matches: 6. This CDR3 is built from 14 residues. The CDR3 reads CSASSGSRTGELFF. For the CDR3, the DNA is TGCAGTGCCTCTAGCGGGAGTAGGACCGGGGAGCTGTTTTTT.

The gene calls are TRBV4-1 and TRBJ2-1; weak D call: TRBD2 (5 bases). Germline-derived CDR1 and CDR2 are MGHRA and YSYEKL. CDR3 length: 12 residues. Deletions cut 1 base from V and 10 bases from J, with 8 bases between. DNA for the CDR3: TGCGCCAGCAGCCAAGTAGGACTGGAGCAGTTCTTC. This gives the protein CASSQVGLEQFF.

There are a few counts of this clonotype. This chain uses TRBV14 with TRBJ2-1; D might be TRBD2 (6 bases). CDR3 length: 13 amino acids. Trimming took off 5 bases at V and 4 bases at J, with 9 bases between the two ends. CDR1 and CDR2 (germline): SGHDN, FVKESK. CDR3 bases: TGTGCCAGCAGCACACTAGCTTACAATGAGCAGTTCTTC. Translation: CASSTLAYNEQFF.

This clonotype has ten or more counts. The V gene is TRBV12-3 or TRBV12-4, the J gene TRBJ2-1, with a possible D match to TRBD1 (5 bases). The V end lost 3 bases, the J end lost 13 bases, and 16 bases lay between the germline ends. The CDR3 contains 13 residues. CDR3: CASSLPPGKGQFF. The CDR3 nucleotides read TGTGCCAGCAGTTTGCCCCCAGGGAAAGGTCAGTTCTTC.

This clonotype was picked up a small number of times. The genes are TRBV21-1 and TRBJ2-3; whether TRBD2, the table's D call, matches the DNA was not checked. TRBV21-1 is a listed pseudogene. The CDR3 runs to 15 residues. The CDR3 bases are TGTGCCAGCAGCAGCCGACTAGCGAACACAGATACGCAGTATTTT. Translation: CASSSRLANTDTQYF.

This clonotype was seen a handful of times. This rearrangement joins TRBV28 to TRBJ1-4; possible D gene TRBD1, 5 bases. CDR1 MDHEN and CDR2 SYDVKM come from the germline V gene. The CDR3 loop spans 15 amino acids. V lost 10 bases, J lost 0 bases, and 15 bases lay in between. The CDR3 bases are TGTGCCATTTCTCTCGGGGCGACAACTAATGAAAAACTGTTTTTT. It yields the protein CAISLGATTNEKLFF.

The chain has TRBV6-2 or TRBV6-3 and TRBJ2-2; 13 bases map to TRBD2. The CDR3 runs to 16 residues. V was clipped by 7 bases and J by 8 bases; unmatched bases: 10. The germline V gene has CDR1 MNHEY and CDR2 SVGEGT. The CDR3 DNA sequence: TGTGCCAGCAACCCTGGACTAGCGGGAGAGGCAGGGGAGCTGTTTTTT. Its translation: CASNPGLAGEAGELFF.

This clonotype has more than one count but fewer than ten. The rearrangement uses TRBV2 and TRBJ2-7, with 11 bases lining up with TRBD2. From germline, CDR1 is SNHLY and CDR2 FYNNEI. The CDR3 runs to 14 residues. V dropped 8 bases and J dropped 2; count of bases not matched to a gene: 5. The CDR3 protein is CASLPGLAAYEQYF. CDR3 DNA: TGTGCCAGCCTTCCGGGACTAGCGGCCTACGAGCAGTACTTC.

The gene calls are TRBV10-3 and TRBJ1-1; D is uncertain. Germline V gene data show CDR1 as ENHRY and CDR2 as SYGVKD. Trimming stripped 10 bases from V and 0 bases from J, with 6 bases between. The length of the CDR3 is 11 residues. This CDR3 reads CATLMNTEAFF. In DNA, the CDR3 is TGTGCCACGTTGATGAACACTGAAGCTTTCTTT.